This is a list of T cell receptor beta chains from one sample in a study of cytomegalovirus exposure and HLA in healthy donors. The data were produced by immunoSEQ multiplex PCR, yet TCRdb's version contains in-frame clones alone and is incomplete. The table records some 130,000 clones, around 77% of them present only once. The specimen sequenced was PBMCs. These receptors all come from a man aged 50-59 years in good health and CMV-seronegative. The CDR3 runs from the conserved cysteine through the conserved F or W. A D gene is named only where the DNA matches it firmly. Rows give clone size only sometimes, using once, few, many, or a class for an expanded clone.

DNA,CDR3,size,J,length,V,D
TGTGCCAGCAGTGGTACCCGACTAGCGGGAGGCGGTTACGAGCAGTACTTC,CASSGTRLAGGGYEQYF,.,TRBJ2-7,17,TRBV6-1,TRBD2
TGTGCCATCAGTGAAGGGACAGGGACCAATCAGCCCCAGCATTTT,CAISEGTGTNQPQHF,once,TRBJ1-5,15,TRBV10-3,TRBD1
TGTGCCAGCAGGACAGGGTACCAAGAGACCCAGTACTTC,CASRTGYQETQYF,few,TRBJ2-5,13,TRBV6-1,TRBD1
TGCGCCAGCAGCTTCACAGGGGGCTTGCAAGAGACCCAGTACTTC,CASSFTGGLQETQYF,.,TRBJ2-5,15,TRBV5-1,TRBD1
TGTGCCAGCAGCCGGGGGACTAGCGGGACACCCACAGATACGCAGTATTTT,CASSRGTSGTPTDTQYF,few,TRBJ2-3,17,TRBV5-4,TRBD2
TGTGCCAGCAGTCCTTACCCAGGGGGAAGGTCCTACGAGCAGTACTTC,CASSPYPGGRSYEQYF,.,TRBJ2-7,16,TRBV28,TRBD1
TGTGCCAGCAGTTTATGGGGGGGACCCCAAGAGACCCAGTACTTC,CASSLWGGPQETQYF,once,TRBJ2-5,15,TRBV6-5,TRBD2
TGTGCCAGTAGCCCGCAGGGGGGGACAGGATCTTCAGGGCAGTACTTC,CASSPQGGTGSSGQYF,.,TRBJ2-7,16,TRBV19,.
TGTGCCAGCAGTTACTCTTCAGGGGAAGCTTTCTTT,CASSYSSGEAFF,.,TRBJ1-1,12,TRBV6-5,.
TGTGCCAGCGCACGCGGGACTAGCACGGAGACCCAGTACTTC,CASARGTSTETQYF,.,TRBJ2-5,14,TRBV7-2,TRBD2
TGTGCCCTCCAGGAACAGGGTTCTAACTATGGCTACACCTTC,CALQEQGSNYGYTF,.,TRBJ1-2,14,TRBV28,.
TGCAGCGTGCCGACAGGGGGCAAATACGAGCAGTACTTC,CSVPTGGKYEQYF,.,TRBJ2-7,13,TRBV29-1,TRBD1
TGTGCCAGCAGCTTAAAGGGGTCTGACGAGCAGTACTTC,CASSLKGSDEQYF,.,TRBJ2-7,13,TRBV7-9,.
TGTGCCAGTCTCGGACAGGACGCAGATACGCAGTATTTT,CASLGQDADTQYF,few,TRBJ2-3,13,TRBV28,TRBD1
TGTGCCAGCAGTTATGACCAAGCCGGGACATCGTATGGCTACACCTTC,CASSYDQAGTSYGYTF,few,TRBJ1-2,16,TRBV6-9,.
TGTGCCACCAGCAGCGGGACTGTGTTCAATGAGCAGTTCTTC,CATSSGTVFNEQFF,.,TRBJ2-1,14,TRBV15,.
TGTGCCAGCAGCCTGCGGGACAGGTTCCAAGAGACCCAGTACTTC,CASSLRDRFQETQYF,.,TRBJ2-5,15,TRBV13,TRBD1
TGCGCCAGCAGCTTGCCTAGCGGGAGTAGCGATGAGCAGTTCTTC,CASSLPSGSSDEQFF,.,TRBJ2-1,15,TRBV5-1,TRBD2
TGTGCCAGCAGCCGGGGACACGACTCCTACGAGCAGTACTTC,CASSRGHDSYEQYF,.,TRBJ2-7,14,TRBV7-9,.
TGTGCCAGCAGTTCCTCCATAGCGGTAACTAGCACAGATACGCAGTATTTT,CASSSSIAVTSTDTQYF,few,TRBJ2-3,17,TRBV27,.
TGTGCCAGTAGCAAAAATACCGGGACAGGGAACACTGAAGCTTTCTTT,CASSKNTGTGNTEAFF,.,TRBJ1-1,16,TRBV19,TRBD1
TGCGCCAGCAGCCAAGACGGAGCGGGAGGCAACCCCAATGAGCAGTTCTTC,CASSQDGAGGNPNEQFF,.,TRBJ2-1,17,TRBV4-1,TRBD2